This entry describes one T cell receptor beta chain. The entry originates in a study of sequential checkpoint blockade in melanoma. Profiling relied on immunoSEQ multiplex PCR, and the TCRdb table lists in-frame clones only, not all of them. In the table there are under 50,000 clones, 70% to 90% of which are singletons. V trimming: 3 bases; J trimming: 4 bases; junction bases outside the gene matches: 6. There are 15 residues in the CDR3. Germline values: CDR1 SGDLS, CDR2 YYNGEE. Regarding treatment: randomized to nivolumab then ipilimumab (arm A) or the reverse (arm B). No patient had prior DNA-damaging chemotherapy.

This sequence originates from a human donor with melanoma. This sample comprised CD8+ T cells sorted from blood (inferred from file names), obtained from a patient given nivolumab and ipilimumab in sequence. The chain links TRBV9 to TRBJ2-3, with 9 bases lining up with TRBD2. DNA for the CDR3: TGTGCCAGCAGCGCAGGACTAGCGCCCTCAGATACGCAGTATTTT. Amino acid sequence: CASSAGLAPSDTQYF.